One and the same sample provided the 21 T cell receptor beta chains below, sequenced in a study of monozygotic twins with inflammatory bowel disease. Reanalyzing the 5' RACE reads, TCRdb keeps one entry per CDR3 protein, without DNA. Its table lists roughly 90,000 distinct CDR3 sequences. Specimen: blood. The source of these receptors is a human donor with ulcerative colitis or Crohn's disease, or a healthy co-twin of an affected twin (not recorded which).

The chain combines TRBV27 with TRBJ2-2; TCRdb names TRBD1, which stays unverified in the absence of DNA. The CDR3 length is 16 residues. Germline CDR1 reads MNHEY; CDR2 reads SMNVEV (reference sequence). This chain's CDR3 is CASSSLTPANTGELFF.

The CDR3 here is CASSLATSGGAYIQYF. The chain combines TRBV7-2 with TRBJ2-4; with no DNA, the TCRdb D assignment of TRBD2 cannot be verified. This CDR3 has 16 residues. The germline V gene encodes CDR1 SGHTA and CDR2 FQGNSA.

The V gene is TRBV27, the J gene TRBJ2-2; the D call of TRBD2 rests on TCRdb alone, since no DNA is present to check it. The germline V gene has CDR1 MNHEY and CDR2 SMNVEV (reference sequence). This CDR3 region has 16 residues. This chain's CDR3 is CASTYRGPTNTGELFF.

The CDR3 loop is CASQGPGNQPQHF. The chain uses TRBV6-5 and TRBJ1-5. The CDR3 extends over 13 amino acids. Germline loops: CDR1 MNHEY, CDR2 SVGAGI.

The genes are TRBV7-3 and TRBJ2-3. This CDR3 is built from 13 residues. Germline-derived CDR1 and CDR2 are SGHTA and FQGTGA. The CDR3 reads CASSIFAGDTQYF.

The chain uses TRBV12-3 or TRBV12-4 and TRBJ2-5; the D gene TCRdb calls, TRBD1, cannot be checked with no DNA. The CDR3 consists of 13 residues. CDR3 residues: CASSGTQLETQYF.

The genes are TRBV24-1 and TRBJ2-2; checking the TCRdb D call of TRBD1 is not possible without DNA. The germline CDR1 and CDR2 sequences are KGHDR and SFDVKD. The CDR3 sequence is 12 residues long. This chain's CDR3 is CATADPGGELFF.

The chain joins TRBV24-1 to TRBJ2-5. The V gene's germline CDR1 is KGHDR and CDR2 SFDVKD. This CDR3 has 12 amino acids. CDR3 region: CATRDNQETQYF.

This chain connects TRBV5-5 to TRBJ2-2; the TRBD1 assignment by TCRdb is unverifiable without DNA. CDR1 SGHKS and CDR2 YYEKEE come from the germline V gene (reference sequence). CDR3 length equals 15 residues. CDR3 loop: CASSFPWDFTGELFF.

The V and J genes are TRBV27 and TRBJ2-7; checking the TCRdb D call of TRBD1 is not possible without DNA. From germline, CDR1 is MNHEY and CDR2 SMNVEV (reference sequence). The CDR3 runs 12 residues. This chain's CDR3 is CALTGTGGEQYF.

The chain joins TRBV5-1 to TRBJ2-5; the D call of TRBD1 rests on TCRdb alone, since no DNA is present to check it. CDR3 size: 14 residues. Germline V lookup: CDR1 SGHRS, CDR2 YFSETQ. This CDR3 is CASSGQGLGETQYF.

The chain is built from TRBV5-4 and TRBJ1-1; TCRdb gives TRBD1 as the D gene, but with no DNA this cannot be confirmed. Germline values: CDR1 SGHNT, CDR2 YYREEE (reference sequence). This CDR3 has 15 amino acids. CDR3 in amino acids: CASSLAGGRGTEAFF.

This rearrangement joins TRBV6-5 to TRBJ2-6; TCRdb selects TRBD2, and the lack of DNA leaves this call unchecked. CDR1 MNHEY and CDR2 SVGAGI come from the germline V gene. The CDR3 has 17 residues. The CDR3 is CASSSSQGLSGANVLTF.

CDR3 in amino acids: CASSLGGTADNSPLHF. The chain carries TRBV5-1 and TRBJ1-6. Germline V gene sequence: CDR1 SGHRS, CDR2 YFSETQ. The CDR3 totals 16 residues.

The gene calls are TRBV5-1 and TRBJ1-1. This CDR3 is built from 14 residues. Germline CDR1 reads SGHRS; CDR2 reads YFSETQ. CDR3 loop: CASSFFLKDTEAFF.

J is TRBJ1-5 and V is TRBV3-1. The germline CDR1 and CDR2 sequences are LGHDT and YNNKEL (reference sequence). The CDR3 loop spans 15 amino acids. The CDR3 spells CASSQDPVSNQPQHF.

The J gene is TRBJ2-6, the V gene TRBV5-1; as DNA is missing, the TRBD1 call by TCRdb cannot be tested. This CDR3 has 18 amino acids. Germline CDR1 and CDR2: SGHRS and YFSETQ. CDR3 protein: CASSSGQASLSGANVLTF.

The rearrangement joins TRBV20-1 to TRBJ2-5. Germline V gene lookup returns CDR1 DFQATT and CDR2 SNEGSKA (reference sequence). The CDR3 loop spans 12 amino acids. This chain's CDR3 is CSAAKHPETQYF.

The CDR3 spells CASSLSRVEQFF. J is TRBJ2-1 and V is TRBV12-3 or TRBV12-4; checking the TCRdb D call of TRBD1 is not possible without DNA. The CDR3 consists of 12 residues.

The CDR3 is CSAMSGANTDTQYF. This chain joins TRBV20-1 and TRBJ2-3; TCRdb's D call, TRBD1, is unchecked because there is no DNA. From germline, CDR1 is DFQATT and CDR2 SNEGSKA (reference sequence). This CDR3 has 14 amino acids.

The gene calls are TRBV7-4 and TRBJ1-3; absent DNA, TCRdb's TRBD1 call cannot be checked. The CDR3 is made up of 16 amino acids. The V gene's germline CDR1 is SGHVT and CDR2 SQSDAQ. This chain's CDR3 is CASSLVTRASGNTIYF.